Shown below are 13 T cell receptor beta chains from a single sample sequenced in a study of graft-versus-host responses after intestinal transplantation. Sequencing used immunoSEQ multiplex PCR; TCRdb keeps in-frame clones, though not all of them. Among around 9,000 clones listed, around four fifths were seen once. Processing was applied to graft tissue in order to liberate intraepithelial and lamina propria lymphocytes. The material sequenced was ileum tissue, taken less than 550 days after intestinal transplant. These receptors were collected from a human patient who received an intestinal transplant, so some T cells may come from the graft donor.

This chain joins TRBV5-8 and TRBJ2-7; D is ambiguous. Between the trimmed V and J ends, which lost 6 bases and 0 bases, there was a span of 13 bases. Germline V CDR1 and CDR2: SGHTS, YDEGEE. The CDR3 runs 14 residues. As DNA, the CDR3 is TGTGCCAGCACCCTACTGGGTGACTCCTACGAGCAGTACTTC. Translated: CASTLLGDSYEQYF.

The chain has TRBV6-5 and TRBJ1-2; D is possibly TRBD1 (6 bases). The ends were cut back, 6 bases at V and 2 bases at J, with 16 bases in the middle. This CDR3 region has 15 residues. The germline V gene encodes CDR1 MNHEY and CDR2 SVGAGI. CDR3 region: CASSRRGQLNYGYTF. For the CDR3, the DNA is TGTGCCAGCAGCCGCCGAGGACAGCTAAACTATGGCTACACCTTC.

This clone has only a few counts. The chain couples TRBV7-2 to TRBJ2-3; no firm D call. The CDR3 spans 14 residues. Germline CDR1 is SGHTA and CDR2 is FQGNSA. The V end lost 1 base, the J end lost 11 bases, and 16 bases lay between the germline ends. The CDR3 reads CASSLGSLAQMQYF. CDR3 coding DNA: TGTGCCAGCAGCTTAGGCAGCCTCGCACAGATGCAGTATTTT.

V is TRBV30 and J is TRBJ1-1; no reliable D call. CDR3 size: 13 residues. V was shortened by 0 bases and J by 0 bases, with 5 bases between the two germline ends. The V gene's germline CDR1 is GTSNPN and CDR2 SVGIG (reference sequence). CDR3 amino acids: CAWSVKVNTEAFF. The DNA of the CDR3 is TGTGCCTGGAGTGTAAAGGTGAACACTGAAGCTTTCTTT.

The chain uses TRBV29-1 and TRBJ2-1; D gene unclear. The CDR3 runs 13 residues. The V end was cut by 4 bases, the J end by 5 bases, with 12 bases between. Germline V CDR1 and CDR2: SQVTM, ANQGSEA. The CDR3 DNA is TGCAGCGTTGCCCCTTACGGTGACAATGAGCAGTTCTTC. Translated, it gives CSVAPYGDNEQFF.

The chain employs TRBV28 and TRBJ2-3; TRBD2 aligns across 12 bases. V lost 4 bases, J lost 2 bases, and 1 base stayed unmatched. The CDR3 runs to 15 residues. Looked up from germline, CDR1 is MDHEN and CDR2 is SYDVKM. CDR3 amino acids: CASSSSGRATDTQYF. For the CDR3, the DNA is TGTGCCAGCAGTTCTAGCGGGAGGGCCACAGATACGCAGTATTTT.

The rearrangement uses TRBV12-5 and TRBJ1-2, with a possible D match to TRBD1 (5 bases). Germline CDR1 is LGHNT and CDR2 is FRNRAP. CDR3 length equals 15 residues. Trimming cost V 1 base and J 0 bases, with 9 bases left between them. This chain's CDR3 is CASGLDRGPNYGYTF. The CDR3 nucleotides read TGTGCTAGTGGTTTGGACCGGGGCCCTAACTATGGCTACACCTTC.

This sequence joins TRBV28 and TRBJ1-3, with unresolved D. Looked up from germline, CDR1 is MDHEN and CDR2 is SYDVKM. The ends were cut back, 5 bases at V and 9 bases at J, with 17 bases in the middle. The CDR3 loop spans 14 amino acids. Here the CDR3 DNA reads TGTGCCAGCAGTATCCTCGGGCCTAGGAGCACCATATATTTT. Translated: CASSILGPRSTIYF.

The rearrangement links TRBV6-1 to TRBJ2-7; tentatively, D is TRBD2 (6 bases). Germline-derived CDR1 and CDR2 are MNHNS and SASEGT. Trimming took off 4 bases at V and 2 bases at J, with 15 bases between the two ends. The CDR3 sequence is 15 residues long. The CDR3 DNA follows: TGTGCCAGCAGTGCGGAGGGGTTCAGTCCCTACGAGCAGTACTTC. This sequence encodes CASSAEGFSPYEQYF.

This clone rates as large. Here the CDR3 reads CASSFGSTDTQYF. The CDR3, as DNA: TGCGCCAGCAGCTTCGGGAGCACAGATACGCAGTATTTT. The chain carries TRBV5-1 and TRBJ2-3; D gene uncertain. The V gene's germline CDR1 is SGHRS and CDR2 YFSETQ. The CDR3 contains 13 residues. The V end lost 2 bases, the J end lost 0 bases, and 4 bases lay between the germline ends.

V is TRBV7-2 and J is TRBJ2-3; a weak D match, TRBD1 (6 bases). The CDR3 length is 18 residues. V lost 5 bases to trimming and J lost 0 bases, with 21 bases between them. CDR1 is SGHTA and CDR2 is FQGNSA in the germline V gene. The CDR3 DNA follows: TGTGCCAGCAGCCCGACTCACAGGGTCCTCCTCAGCACAGATACGCAGTATTTT. It codes for CASSPTHRVLLSTDTQYF. Supplemented by reference TRBV7-2 and TRBJ2-3, the full variable domain reads GAGVSQSPSNKVTEKGKDVELRCDPISGHTALYWYRQSLGQGLEFLIYFQGNSAPDKSGLPSDRFSAERTGGSVSTLTIQRTQQEDSAVYLCASSPTHRVLLSTDTQYFGPGTRLTVL.

This clone was detected a few times. The V and J genes are TRBV5-5 and TRBJ1-5; 7 bases align to TRBD1. Germline values: CDR1 SGHKS, CDR2 YYEKEE (reference sequence). CDR3 length: 14 amino acids. J was trimmed by 2 bases and V by 4 bases; bases with no gene match: 3. This CDR3 is CASSPTGGNQPQHF. In nucleotides, the CDR3 is TGTGCCAGCAGCCCCACAGGGGGCAATCAGCCCCAGCATTTT.

The chain recombines TRBV19 with TRBJ1-2; D call uncertain. The germline V gene has CDR1 LNHDA and CDR2 SQIVND (reference sequence). Trimming removed 6 bases at V and 4 bases at J, with 6 bases between. This CDR3 has 11 amino acids. This CDR3 reads CASRAVYGYTF. As DNA, the CDR3 is TGTGCCAGTAGGGCAGTCTATGGCTACACCTTC.